This TCR beta chain originates from a study of blood T cell repertoires in COVID-19. Sequenced by immunoSEQ multiplex PCR; TCRdb stores in-frame clones only, minus some. The table includes 150,000 to 200,000 clones, 85% to 90% detected once. Only one count was recorded for this clone. Germline loops: CDR1 MGHDK, CDR2 SYGVNS. CDR3 length: 16 amino acids. V shed 3 bases and J 4 bases; nucleotides not matched to a gene: 11. The chain is built from TRBV25-1 and TRBJ1-1; 7 nucleotides agree with TRBD1. Material: peripheral blood. The source is a man younger than 35 with acute or convalescent COVID-19. The CDR3: CASSDGEWGQLTEAFF. CDR3 nucleotides: TGTGCCAGCAGTGATGGTGAGTGGGGACAGCTCACTGAAGCTTTCTTT.